The 24 T cell receptor beta chains below all came from one sample that was sequenced in a study of blood T cell repertoires in COVID-19. The assay was immunoSEQ multiplex PCR, and TCRdb's table has in-frame clones only and misses some. The sample contains some 200,000 clones, about nine tenths of which appear only once. Sequencing was done on a sample of peripheral blood. The receptors here all came from an elderly man with acute or convalescent COVID-19.

This chain links TRBV10-2 with TRBJ2-5; D gene unclear. Germline V lookup: CDR1 WSHSY, CDR2 SAAADI. V lost 6 bases, J lost 4 bases, and 9 bases lay in between. This CDR3 spans 12 amino acids. The CDR3 DNA sequence: TGCGCCAGCAGCCTCACTGGAGAGACCCAGTACTTC. Translated, it gives CASSLTGETQYF.

This clone was observed a single time. CDR3 sequence: CASSRQGATNEKLFF. The CDR3 bases are TGTGCCAGCAGCCGACAGGGGGCAACTAATGAAAAACTGTTTTTT. This sequence joins TRBV28 and TRBJ1-4; 9 nucleotides align to TRBD1. V dropped 6 bases and J dropped 0; count of bases not matched to a gene: 2. The germline CDR1 and CDR2 sequences are MDHEN and SYDVKM. This CDR3 spans 15 amino acids.

V is TRBV6-5 and J is TRBJ1-3; a weak D match, TRBD1 (5 bases). V was cut by 5 bases and J by 0 bases, with 8 bases left in between. The germline V gene has CDR1 MNHEY and CDR2 SVGAGI. The CDR3 totals 14 residues. In DNA, the CDR3 is TGTGCCAGCAGTCCGGACAACTCTGGAAACACCATATATTTT. Encoded protein: CASSPDNSGNTIYF.

This chain joins TRBV28 and TRBJ2-5; 7 bases match TRBD1. Trimming took 0 bases from V and 3 from J; bases not matched to a gene: 7. Germline values: CDR1 MDHEN, CDR2 SYDVKM. The CDR3 consists of 16 residues. CDR3 sequence (DNA): TGTGCCAGCAGTTTATGGGAAACCACAGGGGAAGAGACCCAGTACTTC. Translated, it gives CASSLWETTGEETQYF. Full variable domain (missing parts from reference TRBV28 and TRBJ2-5): DVKVTQSSRYLVKRTGEKVFLECVQDMDHENMFWYRQDPGLGLRLIYFSYDVKMKEKGDIPEGYSVSREKKERFSLILESASTNQTSMYLCASSLWETTGEETQYFGPGTRLLVL.

The chain carries TRBV15 and TRBJ2-3; 7 bases fit TRBD1. This CDR3 has 13 residues. Losses at the gene ends were 11 bases for V and 5 bases for J; bases not matched to a gene: 10. The germline CDR1 and CDR2 sequences are LNHNV and YYDKDF (reference sequence). As DNA, the CDR3 is TGTGCCGCCGGACAGGAGGAGGAAGATACGCAGTATTTT. It translates to CAAGQEEEDTQYF.

This clone showed up just once. The V gene is TRBV3-1 (or the pseudogene TRBV3-2), the J gene TRBJ1-1; D may be TRBD1 (5 bases). The ends were cut back, 6 bases at V and 7 bases at J, with 12 bases in the middle. The CDR3 totals 12 residues. CDR1 and CDR2 (germline): LGHDT, YNNKEL (reference sequence). The CDR3 nucleotides are TGTGCCAGCAGAGGCGGGGGAGTTGAAGCTTTCTTT. Amino acid sequence: CASRGGGVEAFF.

The genes are TRBV10-3 and TRBJ2-1; 13 bases align to TRBD2. The CDR3 has 16 residues. Trimming cost V 2 bases and J 2 bases; bases outside gene matches: 0. The V gene's germline CDR1 is ENHRY and CDR2 SYGVKD. Here the CDR3 DNA reads TGTGCCATCAGTGAGGGACTAGCGGGAGCCTACAATGAGCAGTTCTTC. Residues: CAISEGLAGAYNEQFF.

The rearrangement joins TRBV18 to TRBJ2-7; 9 positions match TRBD1. With 5 bases clipped from V and 3 bases from J, the junction kept 5 bases outside the gene matches. CDR1 is KGHSH and CDR2 is LQKENI in the germline V gene. This CDR3 is built from 14 residues. CDR3 in DNA: TGTGCCAGCTCATCCTACAGGGGGCGCTACGAGCAGTACTTC. Protein sequence: CASSSYRGRYEQYF.

This clone was seen just once. The rearrangement joins TRBV6-5 to TRBJ1-5; D is possibly TRBD1 (5 bases). The germline gives CDR1 MNHEY, CDR2 SVGAGI. V lost 0 bases, J lost 5 bases, and 8 bases lay in between. This CDR3 contains 14 residues. CDR3 DNA: TGTGCCAGCAGTTACTCGACGGGGGATCAGCCCCAGCATTTT. As protein: CASSYSTGDQPQHF.

This clone was seen only once. J is TRBJ2-2 and V is TRBV19, with 9 bases identical to TRBD2. J gave up 6 bases and V 8 bases, and 19 bases lay outside the gene matches. The length of the CDR3 is 18 residues. Per the germline V gene, CDR1 is LNHDA and CDR2 is SQIVND (reference sequence). CDR3 residues: CASGEGREGAFGAGELFF. The CDR3 nucleotides read TGTGCCAGTGGAGAGGGGCGGGAGGGGGCCTTTGGCGCCGGGGAGCTGTTTTTT.

This clone occurred a few times. The chain uses TRBV27 and TRBJ2-2, with 9 nucleotides matching TRBD2. The CDR3 spans 17 residues. Germline CDR1 and CDR2: MNHEY and SMNVEV (reference sequence). The ends lost 2 bases at V and 5 bases at J; junction bases unmatched: 9. CDR3 DNA sequence: TGTGCCAGCAGTTTACAGGCTAGCGGGATTTCAACCGGGGAGCTGTTTTTT. It specifies CASSLQASGISTGELFF.

V and J are TRBV7-2 and TRBJ2-1; 9 nucleotides line up with TRBD2. The germline V gene encodes CDR1 SGHTA and CDR2 FQGNSA. CDR3 size: 16 residues. V lost 4 bases, J lost 2 bases, and 6 bases stayed unmatched. The CDR3 DNA sequence: TGTGCCAGCAGCTCCAACCTAGCGGGGCCCTACAATGAGCAGTTCTTC. Residues: CASSSNLAGPYNEQFF. Full variable domain (outside the CDR3, taken from reference TRBV7-2 and TRBJ2-1): GAGVSQSPSNKVTEKGKDVELRCDPISGHTALYWYRQSLGQGLEFLIYFQGNSAPDKSGLPSDRFSAERTGGSVSTLTIQRTQQEDSAVYLCASSSNLAGPYNEQFFGPGTRLTVL.

The chain couples TRBV4-2 to TRBJ2-1, with 9 bases fitting TRBD2. Germline V lookup: CDR1 LGHNA, CDR2 YNFKEQ. The CDR3 runs 15 residues. After removal of 3 bases from V and 6 bases from J, the junction contained 6 bases not matched to a gene. Written as DNA, the CDR3 is TGTGCCAGCAGCCAGAGAGCGGGAGGCCCCAATGAGCAGTTCTTC. This gives the protein CASSQRAGGPNEQFF.

This clone was found a few times. Within the sample, other DNA sequences also encode this same CDR3. The V and J genes are TRBV7-2 and TRBJ1-1, with D uncertain. Trimming shortened V by 1 base and J by 2 bases, and 5 bases separated the two germline ends. Germline CDR1 and CDR2: SGHTA and FQGNSA. The CDR3 covers 13 residues. The CDR3 bases are TGTGCCAGCAGCTTAGAAGCTAACACTGAAGCTTTCTTT. This gives the protein CASSLEANTEAFF.

V is TRBV19 and J is TRBJ1-1, with 8 nucleotides matching TRBD1. The germline CDR1 and CDR2 sequences are LNHDA and SQIVND (reference sequence). There are 14 residues in the CDR3. The V segment lost 5 bases and the J segment 4 bases; nucleotides outside the gene matches: 6. CDR3 protein: CASSSRRGPTEAFF. The CDR3 DNA sequence: TGTGCCAGTAGTTCACGCAGGGGGCCCACTGAAGCTTTCTTT.

The rearrangement joins TRBV28 to TRBJ1-2; D ambiguous. Germline lookup yields CDR1 MDHEN and CDR2 SYDVKM. The CDR3 is 12 amino acids. Trimming took off 5 bases at V and 8 bases at J, with 12 bases between the two ends. In DNA, the CDR3 is TGTGCCAGCAGTGCGGACGGGAGGGGCTACACCTTC. As protein: CASSADGRGYTF.

CDR3 DNA sequence: TGTGCCAGCAGAGCTAGCCGAATCGCAGATACGCAGTATTTT. It is translated as CASRASRIADTQYF. This chain joins TRBV27 and TRBJ2-3, with D possibly matching TRBD2 (5 bases). V lost 6 bases, J lost 4 bases, and 14 bases lay in between. CDR1 is MNHEY and CDR2 is SMNVEV in the germline V gene (reference sequence). The CDR3 totals 14 residues.

The chain combines TRBV2 with TRBJ2-2; 8 bases line up with TRBD1. CDR3 length: 14 residues. The V gene's germline CDR1 is SNHLY and CDR2 FYNNEI. With V trimmed by 6 bases and J by 7 bases, 7 bases remained unmatched. The DNA of the CDR3 is TGTGCCAGCAGCGGACAGGGTTTGAACGGGGAGCTGTTTTTT. This gives the protein CASSGQGLNGELFF.

The V call is TRBV7-3, the J call TRBJ2-3, with 9 bases that match TRBD1. The germline V gene has CDR1 SGHTA and CDR2 FQGTGA. V lost 5 bases and J lost 2; bases outside the gene matches: 5. There are 15 residues in the CDR3. In DNA form, the CDR3 reads TGTGCCAGCAGCCCAGGGACAGGGAACACAGATACGCAGTATTTT. This sequence encodes CASSPGTGNTDTQYF.

The rearrangement links TRBV7-9 to TRBJ1-1; 8 bases agree with TRBD1. Germline CDR1 and CDR2: SEHNR and FQNEAQ (reference sequence). This CDR3 has 15 residues. The V and J ends lost 1 base and 7 bases, in that order; junction bases with no gene match: 8. CDR3 bases: TGTGCCAGCAGCTTAGGCGGCAGGGGGCAGGGTGAAGCTTTCTTT. This gives the protein CASSLGGRGQGEAFF.

The chain carries TRBV9 and TRBJ2-3; tentatively, D is TRBD2 (6 bases). Germline assignment: CDR1 SGDLS and CDR2 YYNGEE. The CDR3 is 16 amino acids. The ends were cut back, 0 bases at V and 0 bases at J, with 11 bases in the middle. The CDR3: CASSVGTGASTDTQYF. The CDR3 nucleotides are TGTGCCAGCAGCGTAGGAACGGGAGCAAGCACAGATACGCAGTATTTT.

The chain carries TRBV19 and TRBJ1-1, with TRBD1 as a possible D gene (5 bases). This CDR3 is 14 amino acids long. Germline values: CDR1 LNHDA, CDR2 SQIVND (reference sequence). The V end was cut by 3 bases, the J end by 4 bases, with 12 bases between. CDR3 amino acids: CASSMEAGITEAFF. The CDR3 region has the DNA TGTGCCAGTAGTATGGAAGCAGGGATCACTGAAGCTTTCTTT.

The chain is built from TRBV6-2 or TRBV6-3 and TRBJ2-1, with a tentative D call TRBD1 (5 bases). The ends were cut back, 4 bases at V and 3 bases at J, with 16 bases in the middle. The CDR3 totals 16 residues. Germline V gene sequence: CDR1 MNHEY, CDR2 SVGEGT. CDR3 DNA sequence: TGTGCCAGCAGTTCGATACTGACAGACCGCTACAATGAGCAGTTCTTC. Residues: CASSSILTDRYNEQFF.

The CDR3 reads CASSLTRSYEQYF. As DNA, the CDR3 is TGTGCCAGCAGCCTGACGAGGTCCTACGAGCAGTACTTC. V gene TRBV5-4 combines with J gene TRBJ2-7; D gene ambiguous. V lost 4 bases, J lost 1 base, and 9 bases lay in between. Germline values: CDR1 SGHNT, CDR2 YYREEE (reference sequence). CDR3 length equals 13 residues.